This is a list of T cell receptor beta chains from one sample in a study of T cell repertoires in cytomegalovirus infection. No antigen is known for these receptors. Via MiXCR, TCRdb re-called the reads, giving one row per CDR3 protein. The table includes fewer than 900,000 distinct CDR3 sequences, 29% detected once. Sequencing was performed on cultured CD8+ T cells from PBMCs, taken from culture after CMV antigen stimulation. The receptor set was obtained from a human donor in good health (CMV status not recorded). Some clones in this sample may be carry-over from other donors' samples. CDR3s include the opening cysteine and the closing phenylalanine or tryptophan. The D gene is left open where the match is weak. Clone size, where shown, is once, few, many, or a class for clones that have expanded.

cdr3_length clone_size j_call d_call v_call cdr3_aa cdr3_nt
13 . TRBJ2-2 . TRBV27 CASTDRVDGELFF TGTGCCAGCACTGATCGGGTCGACGGGGAGCTGTTTTTT
15 few TRBJ1-3 . TRBV7-7 CASSSDATSGNTIYF TGTGCTAGCAGCTCGGATGCAACCTCTGGAAACACCATATATTTT
15 few TRBJ2-7 . TRBV6-5 CASSYSDPQGREQYF TGTGCCAGCAGTTACTCCGATCCGCAGGGTCGCGAGCAGTACTTC
11 . TRBJ1-1 . TRBV29-1 CSVPRNTEAFF TGCAGCGTTCCCAGGAACACTGAAGCTTTCTTT
18 many TRBJ2-3 . TRBV27 CASSSADVLRGQGDTQYF TGTGCCAGCAGTTCTGCTGACGTACTGCGGGGCCAGGGGGATACGCAGTATTTT
15 few TRBJ2-1 . TRBV19 CASSIVRAGGDEQFF TGTGCCAGTAGTATAGTCAGGGCTGGTGGCGATGAGCAGTTCTTC
15 . TRBJ1-5 . TRBV20-1 CSARESGLFNQPQHF TGCAGTGCTAGAGAATCAGGGTTATTCAATCAGCCCCAGCATTTT
19 many TRBJ1-1 . TRBV7-9 CASSRRGRGGGHMNTEAFF TGTGCCAGCAGCCGAAGGGGGAGGGGTGGAGGTCACATGAACACTGAAGCTTTCTTT
13 few TRBJ2-5 . TRBV7-6 CASSSGLHETQYF TGTGCCAGCAGCTCGGGACTCCACGAGACCCAGTACTTC
15 . TRBJ2-1 TRBD1 TRBV6-1 CASSYDRAFYNEQFF TGTGCCAGCAGTTACGACAGGGCCTTCTACAATGAGCAGTTCTTC
16 . TRBJ2-2 TRBD2 TRBV12-3/TRBV12-4 CASLPLAGGNTGELFF TGTGCCAGCCTCCCCTTAGCGGGGGGGAACACCGGGGAGCTGTTTTTT
14 few TRBJ2-7 . TRBV5-1 CASSLELGSYEQYF TGCGCCAGCAGCTTGGAGCTGGGCTCCTACGAGCAGTACTTC
14 many TRBJ1-5 . TRBV7-9 CASTEIDSNQPQHF TGTGCCAGTACGGAGATCGATAGCAATCAGCCCCAGCATTTT
12 . TRBJ1-2 . TRBV29-1 CSVGRGGGGYTF TGCAGCGTGGGGAGGGGTGGAGGCGGCTACACCTTC
11 . TRBJ1-1 . TRBV7-9 CASSLDRAAFF TGTGCCAGCAGCTTAGACAGAGCAGCTTTCTTT
14 . TRBJ1-4 . TRBV14 CASSQHRGLEKLFF TGTGCCAGCAGCCAACATAGGGGTTTGGAAAAACTGTTTTTT
16 few TRBJ1-5 . TRBV6-1 CASSEWEWGAGQPQHF TGTGCCAGCAGTGAATGGGAATGGGGGGCAGGTCAGCCCCAGCATTTT
15 few TRBJ2-5 TRBD2 TRBV7-2 CASSPLAGGKETQYF TGTGCCAGCAGCCCTCTAGCGGGGGGGAAAGAGACCCAGTACTTC
16 . TRBJ2-2 TRBD1 TRBV19 CASTFLDRGLTGELFF TGTGCCAGTACCTTCCTGGACAGGGGCCTAACCGGGGAGCTGTTTTTT
16 few TRBJ2-1 TRBD2 TRBV7-9 CASSPRGGGGAEEQFF TGTGCCAGCAGCCCCCGAGGCGGCGGGGGGGCCGAAGAGCAGTTCTTC
16 few TRBJ2-2 TRBD1 TRBV12-3/TRBV12-4 CASREPGQGYTGELFF TGTGCCAGCAGGGAGCCGGGACAGGGTTACACCGGGGAGCTGTTTTTT
14 many TRBJ1-1 TRBD1 TRBV27 CASSWGTGVTEAFF TGTGCCAGCAGTTGGGGGACAGGGGTTACTGAAGCTTTCTTT
15 few TRBJ2-1 . TRBV6-2/TRBV6-3 CASLKGDPGHNEQFF TGTGCCAGCCTAAAGGGGGACCCTGGGCACAATGAGCAGTTCTTC
15 . TRBJ1-5 . TRBV9 CASSVDGGLEQPQHF TGTGCCAGCAGCGTAGACGGGGGCTTAGAGCAGCCCCAGCATTTT
16 few TRBJ2-7 . TRBV6-5 CASSETGMDGIYEQYF TGTGCCAGCAGCGAAACAGGGATGGACGGGATCTACGAGCAGTACTTC
14 . TRBJ2-7 TRBD2 TRBV20-1 CSAGLAGGQYEQYF TGCAGTGCGGGACTGGCGGGGGGGCAATACGAGCAGTACTTC
13 . TRBJ1-6 . TRBV7-6 CASSPGEDFPLHF TGTGCCAGCAGCCCCGGAGAAGACTTCCCCCTCCACTTT
12 . TRBJ1-1 . TRBV7-6 CASSLNRPEAFF TGTGCCAGCAGCTTAAATCGCCCTGAAGCTTTCTTT
15 . TRBJ2-1 . TRBV7-2 CASSLSRDSYNEQFF TGTGCCAGCAGCTTAAGTAGGGACTCCTACAATGAGCAGTTCTTC
14 . TRBJ1-3 . TRBV29-1 CSVPAPGAGNTIYF TGCAGCGTCCCCGCCCCGGGTGCTGGAAACACCATATATTTT
16 . TRBJ1-2 TRBD1 TRBV4-1 CASSQDQGTEGYGYTF TGTGCCAGCAGCCAAGATCAAGGGACAGAGGGCTATGGCTACACCTTC
15 . TRBJ2-1 . TRBV19 CASSIDDSSYNEQFF TGTGCCAGTAGTATAGACGATAGCTCCTACAATGAGCAGTTCTTC
16 few TRBJ1-5 TRBD1 TRBV27 CASSLIGTDSNQPQHF TGTGCCAGCAGTTTAATAGGGACAGATAGCAATCAGCCCCAGCATTTT
12 few TRBJ2-7 . TRBV7-6 CASSNDPAKKYF TGTGCCAGCAGCAACGACCCAGCCAAGAAGTACTTC
18 . TRBJ1-5 TRBD1 TRBV15 CATSRVGTGFLGNQPQHF TGTGCCACCAGCAGAGTCGGGACAGGGTTTTTGGGCAATCAGCCCCAGCATTTT
17 . TRBJ2-6 . TRBV27 CASSPQGGGSGANVLTF TGTGCCAGCAGTCCTCAGGGAGGGGGCTCTGGGGCCAACGTCCTGACTTTC
15 . TRBJ2-2 . TRBV6-1 CASSEGVGRTGELFF TGTGCCAGCAGTGAAGGGGTGGGGAGGACCGGGGAGCTGTTTTTT
14 few TRBJ1-1 . TRBV12-3/TRBV12-4 CASTSGWLNTEAFF TGTGCCAGCACCTCTGGGTGGTTGAACACTGAAGCTTTCTTT
14 few TRBJ2-5 . TRBV28 CATAPRAVQETQYF TGTGCCACCGCCCCACGGGCAGTTCAAGAGACCCAGTACTTC
13 . TRBJ1-3 . TRBV20-1 CSAIDRTGNTIYF TGCAGTGCTATTGACAGAACTGGAAACACCATATATTTT
17 . TRBJ2-5 . TRBV7-3 CASSPIGAGALQETQYF TGTGCCAGCAGCCCCATTGGGGCGGGGGCGCTCCAAGAGACCCAGTACTTC
16 few TRBJ2-1 . TRBV25-1 CASSEWEGAGYNEQFF TGTGCCAGCAGTGAATGGGAGGGGGCGGGCTACAATGAGCAGTTCTTC
14 few TRBJ1-5 . TRBV6-2/TRBV6-3 CASSSPDLNQPQHF TGTGCCAGCAGTTCCCCGGACCTAAATCAGCCCCAGCATTTT
11 once TRBJ2-7 . TRBV10-2 CASRAEYEQYF TGCGCCAGCAGGGCCGAATACGAGCAGTACTTC
20 many TRBJ2-1 TRBD2 TRBV7-2 CASSGTSGALLFSSYNEQFF TGTGCCAGCAGCGGAACTAGCGGGGCCTTACTTTTTAGCTCCTACAATGAGCAGTTCTTC
18 . TRBJ1-4 TRBD1 TRBV28 CASSSRTGGAGTNEKLFF TGTGCCAGCAGCTCCCGGACAGGGGGCGCAGGGACTAATGAAAAACTGTTTTTT
13 . TRBJ2-7 . TRBV5-5 CASTFPGAYEQYF TGTGCCAGCACCTTCCCTGGGGCCTACGAGCAGTACTTC
14 . TRBJ1-5 . TRBV5-6 CASSYGRDHQPQHF TGTGCCAGCAGCTATGGCAGGGATCATCAGCCCCAGCATTTT